This T cell receptor (beta chain) was recorded in a study of Tregs in tolerant kidney transplant recipients. Trimming removed 2 bases from V and 1 base from J, with 18 bases in between. The CDR3 is 17 amino acids. Germline V lookup: CDR1 SGHRS, CDR2 YFSETQ. Regulatory T cells were sorted from thawed PBMCs rested overnight at 37°C with about 220 IU/ml IL-2. Produced via immunoSEQ multiplex PCR; TCRdb's table is partial and in-frame only. This sample has 60,000 to 75,000 clones, with roughly 85% found just once. The V and J genes are TRBV5-1 and TRBJ1-1; no firm D call. The source was Tregs from blood, collected before the transplant. The source is a human donor who received a combined kidney and bone marrow transplant. CDR3 nucleotides: TGCGCCAGCAGCTTAGGAGAAATGAAGGGTGCGAACACTGAAGCTTTCTTT. This encodes CASSLGEMKGANTEAFF.